These 21 T cell receptor beta chains originate from one sample sequenced in a study of Graves' ophthalmopathy and Graves' hyperthyroidism. Amplification targeted the TCR beta CDR3 regions, with RNA transcripts as the source material. Amplification began with first-round RT-PCR using HTBI primers, then second-round multiplex PCR was performed. TCRdb fed the multiplex PCR reads into MiXCR, producing one record per CDR3 protein. The data hold roughly 420,000 distinct CDR3 sequences, with approximately 21% observed a single time. What was sequenced was peripheral blood. The receptors come from a woman aged 18-29 years with stable Graves' hyperthyroidism.

In this sample, this clonotype is medium-sized. The chain is built from TRBV6-2 or TRBV6-3 and TRBJ2-7; 8 bases match TRBD1. The CDR3 extends over 15 amino acids. Germline V gene sequence: CDR1 MNHEY, CDR2 SVGEGT. The V segment lost 5 bases and the J segment 2 bases; nucleotides outside the gene matches: 8. CDR3 sequence: CASSRSRTGTYEQYF. In DNA form, the CDR3 reads TGTGCCAGCAGTCGATCCCGGACAGGGACCTACGAGCAGTACTTC.

This clonotype came up many times. The genes are TRBV7-2 and TRBJ2-5, with 7 bases aligning to TRBD1. The CDR3 is made up of 13 amino acids. V was clipped by 7 bases and J by 0 bases; unmatched bases: 2. Germline CDR1 reads SGHTA; CDR2 reads FQGNSA. The CDR3 sequence is CASTGQNQETQYF. For the CDR3, the DNA is TGTGCCAGCACGGGACAGAACCAAGAGACCCAGTACTTC.

In this sample, this clonotype turned up many times. The chain is built from TRBV29-1 and TRBJ2-7, with a weak D call TRBD1 (6 bases). CDR3 length: 12 residues. Germline values: CDR1 SQVTM, CDR2 ANQGSEA. The V gene lost 7 bases and the J gene lost 4 bases, with 14 bases spanning the gap. DNA for the CDR3: TGCAGCGCCGGCAGGACAGCTTACGAGCAGTACTTC. Protein product: CSAGRTAYEQYF.

This clonotype has a handful of counts. This chain uses TRBV29-1 with TRBJ2-5; 8 nucleotides agree with TRBD2. CDR3 length equals 15 residues. The V gene end was trimmed by 3 bases and the J gene end by 4 bases; junction bases not matched to a gene: 10. Germline CDR1 and CDR2: SQVTM and ANQGSEA. CDR3 region: CSVDRGTGGPETQYF. The DNA for the CDR3 is TGCAGCGTTGACCGGGGGACGGGAGGGCCAGAGACCCAGTACTTC. Combining the CDR3 with reference TRBV29-1 and TRBJ2-5 gives the whole variable domain SAVISQKPSRDICQRGTSLTIQCQVDSQVTMMFWYRQQPGQSLTLIATANQGSEATYESGFVIDKFPISRPNLTFSTLTVSNMSPEDSSIYLCSVDRGTGGPETQYFGPGTRLLVL.

The sample holds many counts of this clonotype. This sequence may be a read error, since a much larger clone differs from it by one base. This chain connects TRBV20-1 to TRBJ1-5, with TRBD1 as a possible D gene (5 bases). This CDR3 comprises 13 residues. The germline CDR1 and CDR2 sequences are DFQATT and SNEGSKA (reference sequence). V lost 3 bases, J lost 5 bases, and 11 bases lay in between. CDR3 in DNA: TGCAGTGCTAGTACGGGGGGGGATCAGCCCCAGCATTTT. As protein: CSASTGGDQPQHF.

This clonotype was seen at least ten times. This rearrangement joins TRBV6-1 to TRBJ1-5; D remains ambiguous. V was clipped by 2 bases and J by 4 bases, with 6 bases between them. This CDR3 is built from 13 residues. Per the germline V gene, CDR1 is MNHNS and CDR2 is SASEGT. The CDR3 DNA follows: TGTGCCAGCAGTGAATCGGATAATCAGCCCCAGCATTTT. Its protein is CASSESDNQPQHF.

The rearrangement links TRBV29-1 to TRBJ2-5; 9 nucleotides align to TRBD2. J was trimmed by 1 base and V by 5 bases; bases with no gene match: 5. From germline, CDR1 is SQVTM and CDR2 ANQGSEA. CDR3 length equals 14 residues. The CDR3 loop is CSVRGLAAQETQYF. The DNA for the CDR3 is TGCAGCGTTCGGGGACTAGCAGCCCAAGAGACCCAGTACTTC. The full variable domain, with the rest looked up from reference TRBV29-1 and TRBJ2-5, is SAVISQKPSRDICQRGTSLTIQCQVDSQVTMMFWYRQQPGQSLTLIATANQGSEATYESGFVIDKFPISRPNLTFSTLTVSNMSPEDSSIYLCSVRGLAAQETQYFGPGTRLLVL.

At least ten counts were recorded for this clonotype. The genes are TRBV20-1 and TRBJ1-1, with TRBD1 as a possible D gene (6 bases). CDR1 and CDR2 (germline): DFQATT, SNEGSKA (reference sequence). The CDR3 spans 14 residues. Trimming removed 3 bases at V and 8 bases at J, with 19 bases between. The DNA of the CDR3 is TGCAGTGCTAGCCAGGGGCCGCTAGGGTGGGAAGCTTTCTTT. Amino acid sequence: CSASQGPLGWEAFF.

This clonotype was recorded at least ten times. The rearrangement uses TRBV28 and TRBJ2-5; 11 bases map to TRBD2. This CDR3 spans 16 amino acids. Unmatched junction bases numbered 9, after V lost 6 bases and J lost 3 bases. Germline CDR1 and CDR2: MDHEN and SYDVKM. The DNA of the CDR3 is TGTGCCAGCAGCAGAACGACGGGACTAGCGGAAGAGACCCAGTACTTC. Translated, it gives CASSRTTGLAEETQYF.

This clonotype was recorded at least ten times. The CDR3 region has the DNA TGTGCCAGCAGCTCCCTCTCCGAGCGGGAGACCTACGAGCAGTACTTC. This encodes CASSSLSERETYEQYF. This chain uses TRBV5-6 with TRBJ2-7; 8 nucleotides line up with TRBD2. The CDR3 spans 16 residues. V lost 3 bases to trimming and J lost 2 bases; unmatched junction nucleotides: 10. Germline-derived CDR1 and CDR2 are SGHDT and YYEEEE.

This clonotype was counted ten times or more. The chain has TRBV4-1 and TRBJ2-7; TRBD2 aligns across 7 bases. V lost 0 bases, J lost 3 bases, and 14 bases stayed unmatched. Germline loops: CDR1 MGHRA, CDR2 YSYEKL. This CDR3 is built from 18 residues. The CDR3 loop reads CASSQDLGASGLSYEQYF. CDR3 nucleotide sequence: TGCGCCAGCAGCCAAGATCTCGGGGCTAGCGGCTTAAGCTACGAGCAGTACTTC.

V and J are TRBV2 and TRBJ1-1; 8 bases line up with TRBD1. Germline lookup yields CDR1 SNHLY and CDR2 FYNNEI. CDR3 length: 13 amino acids. J was trimmed by 4 bases and V by 10 bases; bases with no gene match: 8. CDR3 DNA sequence: TGTGCCACAAGGCAGGGGGCGAGCACTGAAGCTTTCTTT. Amino acid sequence: CATRQGASTEAFF.

This clonotype has a count of ten or more. The rearrangement joins TRBV30 to TRBJ1-1; no firm D call. The CDR3 runs 13 residues. Looked up from germline, CDR1 is GTSNPN and CDR2 is SVGIG (reference sequence). V was pared by 2 bases and J by 4 bases, with 11 bases between. The CDR3 is CAWSSFRRTEAFF. CDR3 nucleotides: TGTGCCTGGAGTTCATTCCGACGCACTGAAGCTTTCTTT.

In its sample, this clonotype was seen many times. The rearrangement joins TRBV10-3 to TRBJ2-2; 7 bases line up with TRBD1. This CDR3 spans 16 amino acids. The junction had 4 bases not matched to a gene; V was cut back by 3 bases and J by 0 bases. CDR1 and CDR2 (germline): ENHRY, SYGVKD. The CDR3 loop reads CAISERDSTNTGELFF. Written as DNA, the CDR3 is TGTGCCATCAGTGAAAGGGACAGCACGAACACCGGGGAGCTGTTTTTT.

Ten or more counts support this clonotype. The rearrangement joins TRBV11-1 to TRBJ2-7, with 7 bases matching TRBD1. The CDR3 is made up of 19 amino acids. CDR1 is SGHAT, CDR2 FQDESV, per germline (reference sequence). V lost 0 bases and J lost 2; bases outside the gene matches: 16. CDR3 sequence: CASSLANPIWDRNTYEQYF. In DNA, the CDR3 is TGTGCCAGCAGCTTAGCGAACCCCATTTGGGACAGAAATACCTACGAGCAGTACTTC.

At least ten counts were recorded for this clonotype. The chain joins TRBV3-1 to TRBJ2-7; D uncertain. The CDR3 is 12 amino acids. The germline V gene encodes CDR1 LGHDT and CDR2 YNNKEL (reference sequence). The V gene lost 1 base and the J gene lost 3 bases, with 4 bases spanning the gap. CDR3 sequence (DNA): TGTGCCAGCAGCCAAGTCCTCTACGAGCAGTACTTC. Translation: CASSQVLYEQYF.

The rearrangement uses TRBV18 and TRBJ2-7; D is perhaps TRBD1 (6 bases). Germline V gene sequence: CDR1 KGHSH, CDR2 LQKENI. V was trimmed by 2 bases and J by 1 base, leaving 9 bases between them. The CDR3 has 14 amino acids. CDR3 coding DNA: TGTGCCAGCTCACCAGCAGGGGCTTCCTACGAGCAGTACTTC. Its translation is CASSPAGASYEQYF.

A note on this clonotype: A much larger clone lies a single base off, so this may be a read error. The V gene is TRBV7-9, the J gene TRBJ1-2, with D maybe TRBD1 (5 bases). Germline V CDR1 and CDR2: SEHNR, FQNEAQ (reference sequence). This CDR3 has 13 amino acids. The CDR3 DNA follows: TGTGTCAGCTCACCAGGGAGTCACTATGGCTACACCTTC. It encodes CVSSPGSHYGYTF.

The gene calls are TRBV12-3 or TRBV12-4 and TRBJ2-2, with D possibly matching TRBD1 (6 bases). Deletions cut 10 bases from V and 0 bases from J, with 9 bases between. The CDR3 contains 13 residues. CDR3 in DNA: TGTGCCACCGGGACACCGAACACCGGGGAGCTGTTTTTT. This translates into CATGTPNTGELFF.

This clonotype showed up just a few times. This chain links TRBV11-2 with TRBJ2-1, with D unclear. CDR3 length: 12 amino acids. The V and J ends lost 2 bases and 6 bases respectively, with 5 bases between them. CDR1 and CDR2 from the germline V gene are SGHAT and FQNNGV. CDR3 bases: TGTGCCAGCAGCTTAAATCGCAATGAGCAGTTCTTC. This codes for CASSLNRNEQFF.

The chain recombines TRBV7-8 with TRBJ1-2; 9 nucleotides match TRBD1. Germline-derived CDR1 and CDR2 are SGHVS and FQNEAQ. CDR3 length: 14 amino acids. The ends lost 5 bases at V and 5 bases at J; junction bases unmatched: 6. Here the CDR3 reads CASSATTGGYGYTF. The CDR3 nucleotides read TGTGCCAGCAGCGCCACGACAGGGGGATATGGCTACACCTTC. Using reference TRBV7-8 and TRBJ1-2 for the parts outside the CDR3, the full variable domain is GAGVSQSPRYKVAKRGQDVALRCDPISGHVSLFWYQQALGQGPEFLTYFQNEAQLDKSGLPSDRFFAERPEGSVSTLKIQRTQQEDSAVYLCASSATTGGYGYTFGSGTRLTVV.